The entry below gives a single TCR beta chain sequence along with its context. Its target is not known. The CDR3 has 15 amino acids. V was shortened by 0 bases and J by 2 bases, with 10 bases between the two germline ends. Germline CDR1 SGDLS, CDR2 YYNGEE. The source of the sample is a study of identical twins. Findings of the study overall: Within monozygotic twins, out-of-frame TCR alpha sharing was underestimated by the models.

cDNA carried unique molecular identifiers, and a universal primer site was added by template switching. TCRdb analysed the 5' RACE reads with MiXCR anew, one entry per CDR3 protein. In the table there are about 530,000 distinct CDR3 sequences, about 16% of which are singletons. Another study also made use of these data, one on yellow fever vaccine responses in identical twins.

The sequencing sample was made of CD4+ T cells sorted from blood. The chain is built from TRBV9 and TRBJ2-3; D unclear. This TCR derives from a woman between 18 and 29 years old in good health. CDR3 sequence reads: CASSVEARDTDTQYF. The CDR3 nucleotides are TGTGCCAGCAGCGTAGAGGCTAGGGACACAGATACGCAGTATTTT.